These 5 T cell receptor beta chains share one sample of origin, sequenced in a study of metastatic and nonmetastatic thyroid tumors. No patient had received any treatment before thyroid surgery. Using MiXCR, TCRdb reanalyzed the PCR reads. The data show around 52,000 clones, roughly 30% seen once. The specimen was blood. All receptors come from a female donor with papillary thyroid cancer or a benign thyroid nodule (not recorded which). Some clones in this sample may be carry-over from other donors' samples.

The chain employs TRBV30 and TRBJ2-3; D gene uncertain. Germline loops: CDR1 GTSNPN, CDR2 SVGIG (reference sequence). V was cut by 8 bases and J by 0 bases, with 15 bases left in between. The length of the CDR3 is 14 residues. The CDR3 here is CASLRGSSTDTQYF. The DNA of the CDR3 is TGTGCCAGCCTCCGCGGATCTAGCACAGATACGCAGTATTTT. Filled out from reference TRBV30 and TRBJ2-3, the complete variable domain reads SQTIHQWPATLVQPVGSPLSLECTVEGTSNPNLYWYRQAAGRGLQLLFYSVGIGQISSEVPQNLSASRPQDRQFILSSKKLLLSDSGFYLCASLRGSSTDTQYFGPGTRLTVL.

The CDR3, as DNA: TGTGCCTGGAACTCCGACAGGGCAATGAACACTGAAGCTTTCTTT. Protein product: CAWNSDRAMNTEAFF. The chain couples TRBV30 to TRBJ1-1; 7 nucleotides align to TRBD1. V gave up 4 bases and J gave up 0 bases; unmatched junction bases: 8. This CDR3 spans 15 amino acids. The germline V gene has CDR1 GTSNPN and CDR2 SVGIG (reference sequence).

This sequence joins TRBV7-2 and TRBJ2-7; D ambiguous. The V end was cut by 1 base, the J end by 4 bases, with 11 bases between. Germline assignment: CDR1 SGHTA and CDR2 FQGNSA. The CDR3 contains 14 residues. The CDR3 coding sequence is TGTGCCAGCAGCTTAGGAAACAGCCTTTACGAGCAGTACTTC. Translating it yields CASSLGNSLYEQYF. Using reference TRBV7-2 and TRBJ2-7 for the parts outside the CDR3, the full variable domain is GAGVSQSPSNKVTEKGKDVELRCDPISGHTALYWYRQSLGQGLEFLIYFQGNSAPDKSGLPSDRFSAERTGGSVSTLTIQRTQQEDSAVYLCASSLGNSLYEQYFGPGTRLTVT.

This clone was counted ten times or more. The J gene is TRBJ1-3, the V gene TRBV12-3 or TRBV12-4; perhaps TRBD1 as D (6 bases). Deletions cut 7 bases from V and 0 bases from J, with 10 bases between. CDR3 size: 14 residues. The CDR3 spells CASTIRGSGNTIYF. The CDR3 DNA reads as TGTGCCAGCACGATCAGGGGCTCTGGAAACACCATATATTTT.

Concerning this clone: A read error may produce the germline difference seen at one junction end. Here the CDR3 DNA reads TGTGCCAGCAGCGCGCCGACGGACATGAACGCTGAAGCTTTCTTT. Protein sequence: CASSAPTDMNAEAFF. The chain employs TRBV11-1 and TRBJ1-1; D is perhaps TRBD1 (5 bases). The CDR3 has 15 amino acids. Germline V CDR1 and CDR2: SGHAT, FQDESV (reference sequence).